Shown below are 26 T cell receptor beta chains from a single sample sequenced in a study of T cells in Graves' hyperthyroidism and ophthalmopathy. RNA transcripts provided the source from which TCR beta CDR3 regions were amplified. The HTBI primer set served for first-round RT-PCR of the TCR CDR3. MiXCR was run by TCRdb on the multiplex PCR reads, yielding one entry per CDR3 protein. The sample holds about 520,000 distinct CDR3 sequences, under 25% seen once. The sample taken for sequencing was blood. These receptors were collected from a man between 18 and 29 years old with Graves' hyperthyroidism.

This clonotype has a count of ten or more. The chain is built from TRBV20-1 and TRBJ1-1; weak D call: TRBD1 (6 bases). In germline, CDR1 is DFQATT, CDR2 SNEGSKA (reference sequence). The CDR3 sequence is 18 residues long. V was trimmed by 6 bases and J by 0 bases, leaving 26 bases between them. CDR3 in DNA: TGCAGTGCCCTGTGGCCCCAGGGGTGGGGGGGTTTGAACACTGAAGCTTTCTTT. The encoded protein is CSALWPQGWGGLNTEAFF.

This clonotype was found a few times. The chain links TRBV12-3 or TRBV12-4 to TRBJ2-7; D tentatively fits TRBD1 or TRBD2 (6 bases each). The CDR3 runs 15 residues. Trimming took off 3 bases at V and 2 bases at J, with 14 bases between the two ends. The CDR3 sequence: CASSFFRGRPYEQYF. CDR3 coding DNA: TGTGCCAGCAGTTTTTTCCGGGGGCGCCCCTACGAGCAGTACTTC.

Ten or more counts support this clonotype. This chain connects TRBV29-1 to TRBJ1-1, with 8 positions matching TRBD1. The CDR3 contains 14 residues. V lost 7 bases and J lost 1; bases outside the gene matches: 8. Per the germline V gene, CDR1 is SQVTM and CDR2 is ANQGSEA. This chain's CDR3 is CSAFRTGTNTEAFF. CDR3 coding DNA: TGCAGCGCCTTTCGGACAGGGACGAACACTGAAGCTTTCTTT.

This clonotype was seen a handful of times. J is TRBJ1-1 and V is TRBV12-3 or TRBV12-4, with D hard to call. The ends were cut back, 4 bases at V and 4 bases at J, with 16 bases in the middle. The CDR3 has 15 amino acids. This chain's CDR3 is CASSSKRPEGTEAFF. In nucleotides, the CDR3 is TGTGCCAGCAGTTCGAAGAGACCCGAGGGCACTGAAGCTTTCTTT.

The rearrangement uses TRBV10-1 and TRBJ2-2; TRBD2 matches at 11 bases. The V and J ends lost 6 bases and 2 bases, in that order; junction bases with no gene match: 8. The CDR3 is 17 amino acids. Per germline, CDR1 WNHNN and CDR2 SYGVQD (reference sequence). DNA for the CDR3: TGCGCCAGCAGCTCCCTTCTAGCGGGGGGCAACACCGGGGAGCTGTTTTTT. Residues: CASSSLLAGGNTGELFF.

This clonotype was detected ten times or more. The chain couples TRBV24-1 to TRBJ1-1; no definite D call. Trimming took off 2 bases at V and 0 bases at J, with 6 bases between the two ends. Germline CDR1 is KGHDR and CDR2 is SFDVKD. This CDR3 contains 14 residues. The chain's CDR3 is CATSDSRLNTEAFF. In DNA form, the CDR3 reads TGTGCCACCAGTGATTCGAGACTGAACACTGAAGCTTTCTTT.

The genes are TRBV6-1 and TRBJ2-6, with D uncertain. Germline V gene data show CDR1 as MNHNS and CDR2 as SASEGT. The V gene lost 1 base and the J gene lost 1 base, with 5 bases spanning the gap. The CDR3 spans 15 residues. CDR3 loop: CASSEDISGANVLTF. The CDR3 region has the DNA TGTGCCAGCAGTGAAGATATATCTGGGGCCAACGTCCTGACTTTC.

The sample holds many counts of this clonotype. J is TRBJ2-7 and V is TRBV9, with D possibly being TRBD1 or TRBD2 (5 bases each). This CDR3 contains 14 residues. Trimming took 1 base from V and 2 from J, leaving 10 bases between them. In germline, CDR1 is SGDLS, CDR2 YYNGEE. This CDR3 reads CASSVLGRTYEQYF. The CDR3 bases are TGTGCCAGCAGCGTACTGGGACGGACCTACGAGCAGTACTTC.

This clonotype was seen repeatedly, ten times or more. This rearrangement joins TRBV4-1 to TRBJ1-5; the D is unclear. The CDR3 covers 16 residues. The germline V gene encodes CDR1 MGHRA and CDR2 YSYEKL. The V and J ends lost 0 bases and 0 bases respectively, with 9 bases between them. The CDR3 coding sequence is TGCGCCAGCAGCCAAGATCCAGCGTATAGCAATCAGCCCCAGCATTTT. Translating gives CASSQDPAYSNQPQHF.

This clonotype was detected ten times or more. The V call is TRBV24-1, the J call TRBJ1-1, with no clear D. CDR3 size: 17 residues. V lost 4 bases to trimming and J lost 4 bases, with 21 bases between them. Germline V gives CDR1 KGHDR, CDR2 SFDVKD. CDR3 DNA sequence: TGTGCCACCAGTGACAAGCCTCTGGGCGTGGGGAGCACTGAAGCTTTCTTT. Its translation is CATSDKPLGVGSTEAFF.

The chain is built from TRBV19 and TRBJ1-1, with D hard to call. Germline V CDR1 and CDR2: LNHDA, SQIVND (reference sequence). Trimming stripped 3 bases from V and 0 bases from J, with 8 bases between. The CDR3 spans 14 residues. In nucleotides, the CDR3 is TGTGCCAGTAGTATCGCCCACATGAACACTGAAGCTTTCTTT. It codes for CASSIAHMNTEAFF.

This clonotype was found many times. This chain connects TRBV28 to TRBJ1-1; D gene unclear. Germline CDR1 MDHEN, CDR2 SYDVKM. The CDR3 consists of 15 residues. V lost 6 bases and J 7 bases, leaving 21 bases between the germline ends. CDR3 amino acids: CASRPQRPSGVEAFF. The CDR3 DNA reads TGTGCCAGCAGACCTCAGAGGCCGTCCGGGGTTGAAGCTTTCTTT.

The table lists this clonotype with a few counts. The DNA for the CDR3 is TGTGCCAGCAGTTTAACCAGACCGGGCGAGCAGTACTTC. It codes for CASSLTRPGEQYF. The chain combines TRBV27 with TRBJ2-7; D is ambiguous. This CDR3 has 13 residues. Germline-derived CDR1 and CDR2 are MNHEY and SMNVEV (reference sequence). V lost 2 bases and J 6 bases, leaving 11 bases between the germline ends.

At least ten counts were recorded for this clonotype. The V gene is TRBV19, the J gene TRBJ2-5, with D tentatively TRBD2 (7 bases). V gave up 5 bases and J gave up 1 base, with 11 bases separating them. CDR1 LNHDA and CDR2 SQIVND come from the germline V gene (reference sequence). The CDR3 is made up of 14 amino acids. The CDR3 loop is CASSRGALQETQYF. CDR3 sequence (DNA): TGTGCCAGTAGTCGGGGGGCCCTCCAAGAGACCCAGTACTTC.

This clonotype was seen ten or more times. The V and J genes are TRBV7-9 and TRBJ1-1; D not resolved. Trimming stripped 5 bases from V and 5 bases from J, with 12 bases between. Germline V lookup: CDR1 SEHNR, CDR2 FQNEAQ (reference sequence). The CDR3 sequence is 13 residues long. The CDR3 nucleotides are TGTGCCAGCAGCGCGCGAAGGGAGACTGAAGCTTTCTTT. Translation gives CASSARRETEAFF.

This chain joins TRBV24-1 and TRBJ1-1; D is ambiguous. The ends were cut back, 4 bases at V and 3 bases at J, with 23 bases in the middle. CDR1 is KGHDR and CDR2 is SFDVKD in the germline V gene. The CDR3 is 18 residues long. CDR3 sequence: CATSEIDQALPSDTEAFF. CDR3 DNA: TGTGCCACCAGTGAAATTGATCAGGCCCTCCCCTCGGACACTGAAGCTTTCTTT.

Ten or more counts support this clonotype. This chain joins TRBV12-3 or TRBV12-4 and TRBJ1-1; possible D gene TRBD1, 5 bases. Trimming stripped 5 bases from V and 0 bases from J, with 10 bases between. The CDR3 extends over 14 amino acids. CDR3 in DNA: TGTGCCAGCAGTGGGGGACTTTTGAACACTGAAGCTTTCTTT. Residues: CASSGGLLNTEAFF.

CDR3 nucleotides: TGTGCCAGCTCGCCGGGACAGCTAGAGACCCAGTACTTC. Its protein is CASSPGQLETQYF. V is TRBV18 and J is TRBJ2-5; 7 bases match TRBD1. CDR1 and CDR2 (germline): KGHSH, LQKENI. The CDR3 runs 13 residues. Germline trimming cut 6 bases from V and 4 bases from J; bases unmatched to any gene: 5.

This clonotype occurred once. The chain couples TRBV28 to TRBJ2-7; maybe TRBD2 (6 bases). Per germline, CDR1 MDHEN and CDR2 SYDVKM. CDR3 size: 13 residues. V shed 2 bases and J shed 7 bases, with 12 bases lying between them. The CDR3 DNA sequence: TGTGCCAGCAGTTTAAACGGGAGAGGTGAGCAGTACTTC. Protein sequence: CASSLNGRGEQYF.

About this clonotype itself: An end of the junction does not agree with germline; a read error may underlie this. CDR3 nucleotides: TGTGCCAGCAGCCTAGGCGGCCTGAATTCACCCCTCCACTTT. It encodes CASSLGGLNSPLHF. V is TRBV13 and J is TRBJ1-6; no clear D gene. There are 14 residues in the CDR3. CDR1 PRHDT and CDR2 FYEKMQ come from the germline V gene (reference sequence). The full variable domain, rest sourced from reference TRBV13 and TRBJ1-6, is AAGVIQSPRHLIKEKRETATLKCYPIPRHDTVYWYQQGPGQDPQFLISFYEKMQSDKGSIPDRFSAQQFSDYHSELNMSSLELGDSALYFCASSLGGLNSPLHFGNGTRLTVT.

The chain is built from TRBV14 and TRBJ2-7; the D is unclear. Trimming stripped 0 bases from V and 1 base from J, with 7 bases between. Germline V CDR1 and CDR2: SGHDN, FVKESK. CDR3 size: 14 residues. The CDR3, as DNA: TGTGCCAGCAGCCAAGACAAGGAATCCTACGAGCAGTACTTC. Protein product: CASSQDKESYEQYF.

Comments on this clonotype: A much larger clone is a single base away; this may be a read error. The chain links TRBV10-3 to TRBJ1-3; 8 bases align to TRBD1. The germline gives CDR1 ENHRY, CDR2 SYGVKD. There are 13 residues in the CDR3. DNA of the CDR3: TGTTCCACCCAGGGGGCAGCTGGAAACACCATATATTTT. Translated: CSTQGAAGNTIYF.

The table lists this clonotype with many counts. CDR3 protein: CATSRGSGGGETQYF. The CDR3 DNA is TGTGCCACCAGCAGAGGATCCGGGGGAGGGGAGACCCAGTACTTC. This chain uses TRBV15 with TRBJ2-5, with TRBD2 matching 7 bases. J was trimmed by 5 bases and V by 1 base; bases with no gene match: 7. The CDR3 has 15 amino acids. Germline-derived CDR1 and CDR2 are LNHNV and YYDKDF (reference sequence).

This clonotype was detected many times. The V and J genes are TRBV29-1 and TRBJ2-7, with D possibly matching TRBD1 (6 bases). This CDR3 has 12 residues. Trimming stripped 3 bases from V and 2 bases from J, with 8 bases between. Germline V gene lookup returns CDR1 SQVTM and CDR2 ANQGSEA. The DNA of the CDR3 is TGCAGCGTTGACGGGGACACCTACGAGCAGTACTTC. Its protein is CSVDGDTYEQYF.

This clonotype appeared a few times. An end of the junction does not agree with germline; a read error may underlie this. The rearrangement joins TRBV12-3 or TRBV12-4 to TRBJ2-7; 9 positions agree with TRBD2. The CDR3 totals 14 residues. CDR3 sequence reads: CASSVAGVVHEQYF. CDR3 bases: TGTGCCAGCAGTGTAGCGGGGGTTGTCCACGAGCAGTACTTC.

This clonotype was detected ten times or more. V is TRBV28 and J is TRBJ1-1; D ambiguous. V was shortened by 2 bases and J by 5 bases, with 12 bases between the two germline ends. This CDR3 comprises 14 residues. CDR1 is MDHEN and CDR2 is SYDVKM in the germline V gene. In nucleotides, the CDR3 is TGTGCCAGCAGTTTAGGCAGGCGGCGGACTGAAGCTTTCTTT. This gives the protein CASSLGRRRTEAFF.